The 4 T cell receptor beta chains presented below share a single source sample, sequenced in a study of monozygotic twins with inflammatory bowel disease. TCRdb reanalyzed the 5' RACE reads, giving one entry per CDR3 protein sequence and no DNA. The sample holds hundreds of thousands of distinct CDR3 sequences. The sequencing sample was made of blood. These receptors all stem from a human donor with ulcerative colitis or Crohn's disease, or a healthy co-twin of an affected twin (not recorded which).

V is TRBV7-3 and J is TRBJ2-3. The CDR3 contains 15 residues. CDR1 and CDR2 (germline): SGHTA, FQGTGA. The CDR3 region is CASSLTGIATDTQYF.

V gene TRBV3-1 combines with J gene TRBJ1-5; TCRdb indicates TRBD1, and absent DNA this call remains unverified. In germline, CDR1 is LGHDT, CDR2 YNNKEL (reference sequence). This CDR3 region has 14 residues. CDR3 in amino acids: CASSQRDGARPQHF.

The CDR3 loop reads CASIEGQGPGELFF. V usage is TRBV5-1 and J usage is TRBJ2-2; TCRdb outputs TRBD1, but without DNA this stays unchecked. The length of the CDR3 is 14 residues. Germline loops: CDR1 SGHRS, CDR2 YFSETQ. The full variable domain, rest sourced from reference TRBV5-1 and TRBJ2-2, is KAGVTQTPRYLIKTRGQQVTLSCSPISGHRSVSWYQQTPGQGLQFLFEYFSETQRNKGNFPGRFSGRQFSNSRSEMNVSTLELGDSALYLCASIEGQGPGELFFGEGSRLTVL.

The chain's CDR3 is CSVVMRANTGELFF. This chain connects TRBV29-1 to TRBJ2-2. The CDR3 contains 14 residues. CDR1 SQVTM and CDR2 ANQGSEA come from the germline V gene.